This passage covers 4 T cell receptor beta chains from one sample sequenced in a study of T cells in Graves' hyperthyroidism and ophthalmopathy. RNA transcripts served as the template for amplifying TCR beta CDR3 regions. RT-PCR in the first round (using the HTBI primer set) targeted the TCR CDR3. TCRdb recomputed calls from the multiplex PCR reads with MiXCR, one row per CDR3 protein. This sample yields approximately 640,000 distinct CDR3 sequences, of which over 40% are seen a single time; about 7.2% belongs to the top ten. The sequenced sample consisted of peripheral blood or thyroid tissue (not recorded which). The receptors were sampled from an adult man with Graves' disease, either hyperthyroidism or ophthalmopathy (not recorded which).

This clonotype came up many times. The gene calls are TRBV7-2 and TRBJ1-4; maybe TRBD1 (5 bases). The CDR3 contains 14 residues. Trimming took off 1 base at V and 7 bases at J, with 10 bases between the two ends. The germline V gene has CDR1 SGHTA and CDR2 FQGNSA. This CDR3 is CASSLGGEGEKLFF. CDR3 sequence (DNA): TGTGCCAGCAGCTTAGGAGGGGAGGGTGAAAAACTGTTTTTT.

A word on this clonotype: A much larger clone lies one base from this, so it may be a read error. The chain uses TRBV12-3 or TRBV12-4 and TRBJ1-2; 7 nucleotides align to TRBD1. The CDR3 totals 14 residues. DNA of the CDR3: TGTGTCAGCAGCAAACCCGAGACAGGGAATGGCTACACCTTC. It translates to CVSSKPETGNGYTF.

The rearrangement uses TRBV24-1 and TRBJ2-3; D tentatively fits TRBD1 or TRBD2 (5 bases each). This CDR3 region has 14 residues. The V and J ends lost 7 bases and 5 bases respectively, with 15 bases between them. Germline lookup yields CDR1 KGHDR and CDR2 SFDVKD. Here the CDR3 reads CATRVGDSGDTQYF. CDR3 in DNA: TGTGCCACCAGGGTGGGGGATTCCGGAGATACGCAGTATTTT.

CDR3 coding DNA: TGTGCCAGCACCGGACCTGGACAGGGTGGTGAAAAACTGTTTTTT. Its protein is CASTGPGQGGEKLFF. V gene TRBV2 combines with J gene TRBJ1-4; 8 bases are shared with TRBD1. The CDR3 loop spans 15 amino acids. The germline V gene encodes CDR1 SNHLY and CDR2 FYNNEI. V lost 7 bases to trimming and J lost 7 bases; unmatched junction nucleotides: 11. Using reference TRBV2 and TRBJ1-4 for the parts outside the CDR3, the full variable domain is EPEVTQTPSHQVTQMGQEVILRCVPISNHLYFYWYRQILGQKVEFLVSFYNNEISEKSEIFDDQFSVERPDGSNFTLKIRSTKLEDSAMYFCASTGPGQGGEKLFFGSGTQLSVL.